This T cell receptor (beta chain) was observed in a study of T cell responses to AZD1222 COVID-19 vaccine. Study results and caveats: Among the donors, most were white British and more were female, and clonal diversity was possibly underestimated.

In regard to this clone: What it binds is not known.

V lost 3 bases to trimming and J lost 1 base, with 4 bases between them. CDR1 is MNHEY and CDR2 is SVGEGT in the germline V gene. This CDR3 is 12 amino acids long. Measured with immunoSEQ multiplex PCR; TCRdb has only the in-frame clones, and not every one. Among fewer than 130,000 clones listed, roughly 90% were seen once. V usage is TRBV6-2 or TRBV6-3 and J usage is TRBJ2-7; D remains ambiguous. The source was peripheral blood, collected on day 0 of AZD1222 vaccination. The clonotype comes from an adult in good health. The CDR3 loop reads CASSYISYEQYF. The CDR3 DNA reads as TGTGCCAGCAGTTATATTTCCTACGAGCAGTACTTC.